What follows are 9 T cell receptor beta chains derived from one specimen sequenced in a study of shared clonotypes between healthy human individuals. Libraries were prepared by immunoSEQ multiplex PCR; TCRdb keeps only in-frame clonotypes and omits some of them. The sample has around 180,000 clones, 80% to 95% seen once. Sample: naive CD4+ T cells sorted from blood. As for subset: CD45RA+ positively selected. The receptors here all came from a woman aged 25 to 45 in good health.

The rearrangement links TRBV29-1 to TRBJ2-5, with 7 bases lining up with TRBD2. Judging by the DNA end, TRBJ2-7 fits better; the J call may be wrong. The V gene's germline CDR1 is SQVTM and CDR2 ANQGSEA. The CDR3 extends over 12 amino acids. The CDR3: CSVPVGGDEQYF. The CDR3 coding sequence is TGCAGCGTCCCCGTTGGGGGGGACGAGCAGTACTTC.

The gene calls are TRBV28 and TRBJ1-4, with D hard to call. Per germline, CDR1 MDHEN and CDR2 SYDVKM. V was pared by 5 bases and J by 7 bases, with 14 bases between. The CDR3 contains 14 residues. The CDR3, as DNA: TGTGCCAGCAGTAACCCTCGGCCAGGTGAAAAACTGTTTTTT. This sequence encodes CASSNPRPGEKLFF. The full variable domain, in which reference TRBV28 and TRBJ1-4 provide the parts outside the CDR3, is DVKVTQSSRYLVKRTGEKVFLECVQDMDHENMFWYRQDPGLGLRLIYFSYDVKMKEKGDIPEGYSVSREKKERFSLILESASTNQTSMYLCASSNPRPGEKLFFGSGTQLSVL.

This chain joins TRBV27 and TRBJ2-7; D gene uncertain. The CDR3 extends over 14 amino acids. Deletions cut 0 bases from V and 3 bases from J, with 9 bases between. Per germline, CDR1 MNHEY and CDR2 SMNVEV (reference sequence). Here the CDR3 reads CASSLSTGYYEQYF. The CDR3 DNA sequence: TGTGCCAGCAGTTTATCTACTGGATACTACGAGCAGTACTTC.

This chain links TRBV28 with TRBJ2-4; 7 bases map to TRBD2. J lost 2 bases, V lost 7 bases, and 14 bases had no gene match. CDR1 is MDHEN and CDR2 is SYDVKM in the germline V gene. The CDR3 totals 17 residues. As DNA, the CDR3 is TGTGCCAGCAAACGAGGCGGGAGCCCCCAATCCAAAAACATTCAGTACTTC. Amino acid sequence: CASKRGGSPQSKNIQYF.

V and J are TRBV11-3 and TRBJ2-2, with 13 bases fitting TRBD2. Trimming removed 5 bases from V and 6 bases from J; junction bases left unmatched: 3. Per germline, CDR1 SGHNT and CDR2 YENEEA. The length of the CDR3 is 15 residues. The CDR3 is CASSPGLAGAGELFF. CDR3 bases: TGTGCCAGCAGCCCTGGACTAGCGGGAGCCGGGGAGCTGTTTTTT. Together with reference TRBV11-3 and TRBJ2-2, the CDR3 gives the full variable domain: EAGVVQSPRYKIIEKKQPVAFWCNPISGHNTLYWYLQNLGQGPELLIRYENEEAVDDSQLPKDRFSAERLKGVDSTLKIQPAELGDSAVYLCASSPGLAGAGELFFGEGSRLTVL.

The CDR3 region has the DNA TGTGCCAGTAGTATCGGGGTTCTGGACAGGCATGAAAAACTGTTTTTT. As protein: CASSIGVLDRHEKLFF. The V call is TRBV19, the J call TRBJ1-4; TRBD1 aligns across 7 bases. Per the germline V gene, CDR1 is LNHDA and CDR2 is SQIVND (reference sequence). Germline trimming cut 3 bases from V and 6 bases from J; bases unmatched to any gene: 10. This CDR3 contains 16 residues. Full variable domain (rest looked up from reference TRBV19 and TRBJ1-4): DGGITQSPKYLFRKEGQNVTLSCEQNLNHDAMYWYRQDPGQGLRLIYYSQIVNDFQKGDIAEGYSVSREKKESFPLTVTSAQKNPTAFYLCASSIGVLDRHEKLFFGSGTQLSVL.

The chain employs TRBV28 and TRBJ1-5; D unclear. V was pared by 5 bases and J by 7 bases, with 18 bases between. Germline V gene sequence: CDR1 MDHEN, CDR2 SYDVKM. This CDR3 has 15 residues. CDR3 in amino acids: CASSPSNGLAQPQHF. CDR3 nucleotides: TGTGCCAGCAGTCCAAGCAACGGGTTGGCCCAGCCCCAGCATTTT.

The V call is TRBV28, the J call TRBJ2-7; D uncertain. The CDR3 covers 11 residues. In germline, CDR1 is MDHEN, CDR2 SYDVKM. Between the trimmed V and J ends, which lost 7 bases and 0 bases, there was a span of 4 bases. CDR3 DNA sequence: TGTGCCAGCACAAACTCCTACGAGCAGTACTTC. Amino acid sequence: CASTNSYEQYF.

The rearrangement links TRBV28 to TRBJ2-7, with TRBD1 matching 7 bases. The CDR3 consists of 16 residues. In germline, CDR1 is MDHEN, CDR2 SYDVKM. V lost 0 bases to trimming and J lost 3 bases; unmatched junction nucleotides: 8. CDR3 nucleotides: TGTGCCAGCAGTTTATGCACTACCGGGACAGACTACGAGCAGTACTTC. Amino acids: CASSLCTTGTDYEQYF.